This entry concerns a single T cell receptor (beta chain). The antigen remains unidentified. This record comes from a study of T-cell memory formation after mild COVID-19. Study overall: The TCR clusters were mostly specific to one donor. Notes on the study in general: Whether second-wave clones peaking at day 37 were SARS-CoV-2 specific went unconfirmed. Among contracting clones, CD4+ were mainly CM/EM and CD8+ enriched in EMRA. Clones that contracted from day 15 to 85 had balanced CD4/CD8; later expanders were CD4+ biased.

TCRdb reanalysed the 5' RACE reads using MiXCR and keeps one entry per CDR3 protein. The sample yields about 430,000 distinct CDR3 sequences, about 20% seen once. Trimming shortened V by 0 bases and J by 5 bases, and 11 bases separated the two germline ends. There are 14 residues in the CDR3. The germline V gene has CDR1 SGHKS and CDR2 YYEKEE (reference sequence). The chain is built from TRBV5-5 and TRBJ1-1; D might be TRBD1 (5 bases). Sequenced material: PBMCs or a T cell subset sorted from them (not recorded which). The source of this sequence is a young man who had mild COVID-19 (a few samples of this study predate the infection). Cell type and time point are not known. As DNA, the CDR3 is TGTGCCAGCAGCTTGGCGTGGGGCCCTACTGAAGCTTTCTTT. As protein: CASSLAWGPTEAFF.